The 10 T cell receptor beta chains given below trace back to one sample, sequenced in a study of CD8+CD57+ T cells in acquired aplastic anemia. For CDR3 and TCR beta VDJ profiling, genomic DNA was the template used. Each CDR3 protein is one row after TCRdb ran MiXCR on the reads. The data show about 200,000 distinct CDR3 sequences, with 34% seen just once and roughly 1.1% held by the top ten. The sequenced sample was sorted CD4+, CD8+, or CD8+CD57+ T cells (not recorded which) from PBMCs. The receptors derive from a human donor in good health, serving as a control.

This clonotype was seen more than once but under ten times. This chain uses TRBV7-9 with TRBJ1-4; TRBD1 matches at 9 bases. The V gene end was trimmed by 5 bases and the J gene end by 7 bases; junction bases not matched to a gene: 5. The CDR3 loop spans 14 amino acids. Germline loops: CDR1 SEHNR, CDR2 FQNEAQ (reference sequence). The CDR3 loop is CASSLGQGSEKLFF. In nucleotides, the CDR3 is TGTGCCAGCAGCCTGGGACAGGGAAGTGAAAAACTGTTTTTT.

The V and J genes are TRBV20-1 and TRBJ2-5, with 9 bases identical to TRBD2. The V and J ends lost 3 bases and 2 bases, in that order; junction bases with no gene match: 4. Germline V gene sequence: CDR1 DFQATT, CDR2 SNEGSKA (reference sequence). CDR3 length: 14 residues. The CDR3, as DNA: TGCAGTGCTAGGCGGGGGGGGCGGCAAGAGACCCAGTACTTC. Translating it yields CSARRGGRQETQYF.

The chain recombines TRBV5-6 with TRBJ2-7; no clear D. This CDR3 comprises 12 residues. V lost 2 bases and J lost 5, with 8 bases in between. From germline, CDR1 is SGHDT and CDR2 YYEEEE. The chain's CDR3 is CASSFSTHEQYF. The CDR3 DNA follows: TGTGCCAGCAGCTTCTCCACCCACGAGCAGTACTTC. Variable domain in full (rest from reference TRBV5-6 and TRBJ2-7): DAGVTQSPTHLIKTRGQQVTLRCSPKSGHDTVSWYQQALGQGPQFIFQYYEEEERQRGNFPDRFSGHQFPNYSSELNVNALLLGDSALYLCASSFSTHEQYFGPGTRLTVT.

With respect to this clonotype: At one boundary the junction diverges from the germline segment, which might be a read error. This rearrangement joins TRBV2 to TRBJ2-7, with 13 nucleotides matching TRBD2. Germline V gene data show CDR1 as SNHLY and CDR2 as FYNNEI. The CDR3 runs to 14 residues. DNA for the CDR3: TGTGCCAGCGGATGGACTAGCGGGGGCCGCGAGCAGTGCTTC. Protein sequence: CASGWTSGGREQCF.

The table lists this clonotype with many counts. V usage is TRBV11-2 and J usage is TRBJ1-5, with a possible D match to TRBD1 (6 bases). Trimming took off 0 bases at V and 4 bases at J, with 13 bases between the two ends. Germline V CDR1 and CDR2: SGHAT, FQNNGV. The CDR3 extends over 16 amino acids. CDR3 sequence (DNA): TGTGCCAGCAGCTTAGATAGGACAGATGATAATCAGCCCCAGCATTTT. Residues: CASSLDRTDDNQPQHF.

This chain connects TRBV2 to TRBJ1-6; TRBD1 agrees at 9 bases. CDR3 length: 15 residues. V shed 6 bases, J shed 7 bases, and the junction held 7 bases outside the gene matches. Germline-derived CDR1 and CDR2 are SNHLY and FYNNEI. This CDR3 reads CASSLQGAYNSPLHF. The DNA of the CDR3 is TGTGCCAGCAGCTTACAGGGGGCGTACAATTCACCCCTCCACTTT.

This clonotype occurred many times. The genes are TRBV6-1 and TRBJ1-2, with 10 positions matching TRBD1. From germline, CDR1 is MNHNS and CDR2 SASEGT. CDR3 length: 15 residues. The J segment lost 1 base and the V segment lost 6 bases, leaving 5 bases of the junction unmatched. The CDR3 spells CASRTGGASNYGYTF. CDR3 DNA sequence: TGTGCCAGCAGGACAGGGGGCGCAAGTAACTATGGCTACACCTTC.

The chain recombines TRBV11-1 with TRBJ2-3, with 8 bases that match TRBD1. Per germline, CDR1 SGHAT and CDR2 FQDESV (reference sequence). Germline trimming cut 2 bases from V and 4 bases from J; bases unmatched to any gene: 5. The CDR3 consists of 15 residues. The CDR3 DNA follows: TGTGCCAGCAGCTTAACGGGACAGGCTCCAGATACGCAGTATTTT. Translation: CASSLTGQAPDTQYF.

Ten or more counts support this clonotype. V is TRBV12-3 or TRBV12-4 and J is TRBJ1-2; D may be TRBD1 (6 bases). V lost 10 bases, J lost 8 bases, and 20 bases lay in between. This CDR3 contains 13 residues. CDR3 region: CATRTRGARGYTF. In DNA form, the CDR3 reads TGTGCCACCAGAACGAGGGGGGCGCGCGGCTACACCTTC.

This clonotype came up many times. The V and J genes are TRBV7-2 and TRBJ1-1; D is unclear. Per the germline V gene, CDR1 is SGHTA and CDR2 is FQGNSA. The CDR3 totals 13 residues. Trimming left V 3 bases short and J 0 bases short, with 5 bases between. The CDR3 region has the DNA TGTGCCAGCAGCTTCCGGATGAACACTGAAGCTTTCTTT. As protein: CASSFRMNTEAFF.